This T cell receptor (beta chain) is drawn from a study of Ad26.COV2.S vaccination and SARS-CoV-2 variants. Trimming removed 5 bases from V and 5 bases from J, with 6 bases in between. The germline gives CDR1 WNHNN, CDR2 SYGVQD (reference sequence). This CDR3 has 12 residues. Study-wide results and limits: The TCR-based breadth and depth measures might underestimate overall T cell responses. People given the vaccine had a wider spike-specific TCR breadth than placebo recipients did. Recipients of either vaccine or placebo displayed similar breadth of non-spike TCRs.

Concerning this clone itself: What it binds is unknown.

Assay used: immunoSEQ multiplex PCR; TCRdb lists only in-frame clones, some missing. The sample yields 300,000 to 400,000 clones, approximately 90% seen once. Sample: peripheral blood, taken after recovery from COVID-19. The TCR was taken from a human donor who had recovered from COVID-19. V and J are TRBV10-1 and TRBJ1-4, with D perhaps TRBD1 (6 bases). CDR3 nucleotide sequence: TGCGCCAGCAGTAGGGGGAATGAAAAACTGTTTTTT. Translating gives CASSRGNEKLFF.